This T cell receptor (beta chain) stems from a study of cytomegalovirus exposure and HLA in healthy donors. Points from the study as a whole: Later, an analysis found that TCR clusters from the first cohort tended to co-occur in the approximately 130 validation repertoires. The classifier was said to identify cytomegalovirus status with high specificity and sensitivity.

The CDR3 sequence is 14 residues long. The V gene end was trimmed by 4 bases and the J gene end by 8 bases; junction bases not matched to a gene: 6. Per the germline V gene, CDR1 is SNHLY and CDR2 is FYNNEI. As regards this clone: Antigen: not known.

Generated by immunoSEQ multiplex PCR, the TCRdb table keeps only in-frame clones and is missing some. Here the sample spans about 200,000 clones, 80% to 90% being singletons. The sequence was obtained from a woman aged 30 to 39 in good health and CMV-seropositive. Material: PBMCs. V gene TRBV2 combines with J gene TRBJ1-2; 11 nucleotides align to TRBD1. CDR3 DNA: TGTGCCAGCAGTGGGACGGGACAGGGGGACGGCTACACCTTC. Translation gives CASSGTGQGDGYTF.